Each of the 3 T cell receptor beta chains below was sequenced from the same sample in a study of cytomegalovirus exposure and HLA in healthy donors (dated by TCRdb to the late 2010s). The library was obtained by the immunoSEQ multiplex PCR assay. A mixture of 60 forward primers for TCR Vbeta segments and 13 reverse primers for TCR Jbeta segments was used in the multiplex PCR. TCRdb took this table from immuneACCESS and kept in-frame rearrangements with V and J called. Such tables lack part of the clones; where checked against another copy, unresolved V genes explain under half of the gap, and the rest is unexplained. This sample is represented by some 170,000 clones; roughly 80% of them were singletons. The ten most abundant clones make up less than 15% of the sample. The sequencing input was PBMCs. The receptors were gathered from a woman in her forties or fifties in good health and CMV-seronegative.

CDR3: CASGTQGGQPQHF. CDR3 nucleotide sequence: TGTGCCAGCGGCACCCAGGGAGGCCAGCCCCAGCATTTT. The V and J genes are TRBV28 and TRBJ1-5, with D perhaps matching TRBD1 (5 bases). CDR1 and CDR2 from the germline V gene are MDHEN and SYDVKM. This CDR3 region has 13 residues. Trimming cost V 8 bases and J 7 bases, with 15 bases left between them.

The gene calls are TRBV28 and TRBJ2-3, with 15 nucleotides matching TRBD2. There are 17 residues in the CDR3. After removal of 5 bases from V and 4 bases from J, the junction contained 7 bases not matched to a gene. Per the germline V gene, CDR1 is MDHEN and CDR2 is SYDVKM. For the CDR3, the DNA is TGTGCCAGCAGTCCGTGGACTAGCGGGAGGGCCCCAGATACGCAGTATTTT. Its protein is CASSPWTSGRAPDTQYF.

This clone was seen once. The chain carries TRBV7-9 and TRBJ2-3; the D gene is possibly TRBD2 (7 bases). V gave up 8 bases and J gave up 0 bases, with 15 bases separating them. This CDR3 comprises 15 residues. Per germline, CDR1 SEHNR and CDR2 FQNEAQ (reference sequence). This CDR3 is CASSTGGPSTDTQYF. The CDR3 nucleotides are TGTGCCAGCTCGACCGGGGGGCCTAGCACAGATACGCAGTATTTT. The whole variable domain, remainder taken from reference TRBV7-9 and TRBJ2-3, is DTGVSQNPRHKITKRGQNVTFRCDPISEHNRLYWYRQTLGQGPEFLTYFQNEAQLEKSRLLSDRFSAERPKGSFSTLEIQRTEQGDSAMYLCASSTGGPSTDTQYFGPGTRLTVL.